These 27 T cell receptor beta chains originate from one sample sequenced in a study of T cells after yellow fever vaccination (dated by TCRdb to between 2018 and 2021). Receptor libraries were prepared by 5' RACE. Instrument used: Illumina HiSeq 2500. Starting from the raw public reads, TCRdb applied fastp trimming at Q25, assembled clones with MiXCR and retained in-frame beta chains. Each entry merges the rows of one CDR3 protein and shows their most common DNA and genes. The sample records about 260,000 distinct CDR3 sequences, 10% to 15% of which are singletons. 0.4% to 0.55% of the sample goes to the ten largest clones. Per the publication, the treatment or condition label means: live attenuated yellow fever vaccine strain. Sequenced here: CD4+ T cells sorted from PBMCs, sampled 45 days after the yellow fever booster vaccination. All receptors come from a man aged 25-40 years who received the YFV17D yellow fever vaccine.

This clonotype was found a few times. The chain is built from TRBV20-1 and TRBJ2-1; 8 bases line up with TRBD2. V was pared by 6 bases and J by 7 bases, with 14 bases of the junction left unmatched. The CDR3 is 15 residues long. CDR1 and CDR2 (germline): DFQATT, SNEGSKA (reference sequence). CDR3 residues: CSALRASGSANEQFF. The CDR3 coding sequence is TGCAGTGCCCTTCGCGCAAGCGGGAGTGCAAATGAGCAGTTCTTC.

The V call is TRBV28, the J call TRBJ2-1; TRBD2 agrees at 8 bases. The junction had 11 bases not matched to a gene; V was cut back by 6 bases and J by 4 bases. The CDR3 is 16 amino acids. The germline CDR1 and CDR2 sequences are MDHEN and SYDVKM. The chain's CDR3 is CASSSPGSGSYNEQFF. The CDR3 nucleotides read TGTGCCAGCAGCTCCCCTGGGAGCGGGAGTTACAATGAGCAGTTCTTC.

This sequence joins TRBV10-3 and TRBJ1-4, with a weak D call TRBD1 (5 bases). The V and J ends lost 0 bases and 3 bases respectively, with 8 bases between them. Looked up from germline, CDR1 is ENHRY and CDR2 is SYGVKD. This CDR3 is 15 amino acids long. The CDR3 here is CAISESKGSNEKLFF. CDR3 DNA: TGTGCCATCAGTGAGTCGAAGGGGTCTAATGAAAAACTGTTTTTT.

This clonotype was recorded a few times. This chain connects TRBV5-1 to TRBJ2-1; 7 nucleotides agree with TRBD1. CDR1 and CDR2 from the germline V gene are SGHRS and YFSETQ. CDR3 size: 15 residues. V was clipped by 1 base and J by 4 bases; unmatched bases: 5. The CDR3 DNA is TGCGCCAGCAGCTTGACAGGGGAATCATACAATGAGCAGTTCTTC. Amino acids: CASSLTGESYNEQFF.

V is TRBV29-1 and J is TRBJ2-5; 11 bases match TRBD1. Germline-derived CDR1 and CDR2 are SQVTM and ANQGSEA. The CDR3 loop spans 13 amino acids. V lost 5 bases, J lost 4 bases, and 3 bases stayed unmatched. CDR3 sequence: CSVRGTGGETQYF. For the CDR3, the DNA is TGCAGCGTTCGGGGGACAGGGGGAGAGACCCAGTACTTC.

The genes are TRBV11-2 and TRBJ2-1, with TRBD2 matching 9 bases. Trimming removed 5 bases from V and 2 bases from J; junction bases left unmatched: 7. Germline CDR1 reads SGHAT; CDR2 reads FQNNGV. CDR3 size: 16 residues. CDR3: CASSRLAGPAYNEQFF. The CDR3 bases are TGTGCCAGCAGCCGGCTAGCGGGGCCAGCCTACAATGAGCAGTTCTTC.

This rearrangement joins TRBV10-3 to TRBJ2-2; the D is unclear. Germline values: CDR1 ENHRY, CDR2 SYGVKD. V lost 5 bases and J lost 4, with 23 bases in between. The CDR3 loop spans 18 amino acids. DNA of the CDR3: TGTGCCATCAGTAAATACCCGACAAGGCTGAGTATCACCGGGGAGCTGTTTTTT. It yields the protein CAISKYPTRLSITGELFF.

The rearrangement links TRBV5-1 to TRBJ2-1; D is perhaps TRBD2 (6 bases). Trimming took off 6 bases at V and 7 bases at J, with 23 bases between the two ends. Per germline, CDR1 SGHRS and CDR2 YFSETQ. The CDR3 extends over 16 amino acids. The CDR3 region is CASTPVSATGANEQFF. In nucleotides, the CDR3 is TGCGCCAGCACGCCCGTCAGTGCAACGGGAGCAAATGAGCAGTTCTTC.

This clonotype was observed a handful of times. The chain joins TRBV5-1 to TRBJ1-2; D call uncertain. The CDR3 consists of 15 residues. Germline assignment: CDR1 SGHRS and CDR2 YFSETQ. V was trimmed by 4 bases and J by 4 bases, leaving 17 bases between them. This CDR3 is CASSLDPVSSYGYTF. CDR3 DNA: TGCGCCAGCAGCCTGGACCCGGTCTCAAGCTATGGCTACACCTTC.

This clonotype was seen a handful of times. As DNA, the CDR3 is TGCGCCAGCAGCTTGGCCCCTGCTGGGGGAACGACCGGGGAGCTGTTTTTT. Protein: CASSLAPAGGTTGELFF. V and J are TRBV5-1 and TRBJ2-2; D may match TRBD1 or TRBD2 (5 bases each). The CDR3 is 17 amino acids. V dropped 0 bases and J dropped 5 bases, with 17 bases sitting between them. Germline CDR1 is SGHRS and CDR2 is YFSETQ.

The J gene is TRBJ1-5, the V gene TRBV27, with a possible D match to TRBD1 (6 bases). V gave up 4 bases and J gave up 4 bases, with 20 bases separating them. The CDR3 runs to 17 residues. Looked up from germline, CDR1 is MNHEY and CDR2 is SMNVEV (reference sequence). CDR3 nucleotide sequence: TGTGCCAGCAGTTCCCTGGGGGCAGGGCGTAAGAATCAGCCCCAGCATTTT. Protein sequence: CASSSLGAGRKNQPQHF.

This clonotype turned up a few times. CDR3 bases: TGTGCCAGCAGCCCAAGGGTGACTAGCGGCCTAAGCTCCTACGAGCAGTACTTC. Encoded protein: CASSPRVTSGLSSYEQYF. The chain links TRBV11-2 to TRBJ2-7; 9 nucleotides line up with TRBD2. J was trimmed by 0 bases and V by 5 bases; bases with no gene match: 14. The germline V gene has CDR1 SGHAT and CDR2 FQNNGV. This CDR3 has 18 amino acids.

The chain joins TRBV12-3 or TRBV12-4 to TRBJ1-2; D uncertain. CDR3 size: 13 residues. Trimming removed 4 bases from V and 8 bases from J, with 14 bases in between. As DNA, the CDR3 is TGTGCCAGCAGTTCCTCCTTACTCGCAGGCTACACCTTC. Protein product: CASSSSLLAGYTF.

At least ten counts were recorded for this clonotype. The V and J genes are TRBV27 and TRBJ1-4; no clear D. The V gene's germline CDR1 is MNHEY and CDR2 SMNVEV (reference sequence). This CDR3 has 14 amino acids. The V and J ends lost 3 bases and 11 bases respectively, with 16 bases between them. The CDR3, as DNA: TGTGCCAGCAGTTTCACCTCGGCCAGCCGGAAACTGTTTTTT. This codes for CASSFTSASRKLFF.

A few counts support this clonotype. The V call is TRBV2, the J call TRBJ2-7; TRBD1 is a possible D gene (5 bases). This CDR3 has 13 amino acids. The V end was cut by 6 bases, the J end by 0 bases, with 9 bases between. From germline, CDR1 is SNHLY and CDR2 FYNNEI. The CDR3 bases are TGTGCCAGCAGCGTACAGGTCTCCTACGAGCAGTACTTC. Protein product: CASSVQVSYEQYF.

The chain joins TRBV6-5 to TRBJ2-7; 11 nucleotides match TRBD2. J gave up 6 bases and V 0 bases, and 4 bases lay outside the gene matches. Per the germline V gene, CDR1 is MNHEY and CDR2 is SVGAGI. The CDR3 consists of 15 residues. The CDR3 protein is CASSYSTSGRVEQYF. The DNA of the CDR3 is TGTGCCAGCAGTTACTCAACTAGCGGGAGAGTCGAGCAGTACTTC.

The chain links TRBV20-1 to TRBJ2-2; D remains unclear. Germline V gives CDR1 DFQATT, CDR2 SNEGSKA (reference sequence). This CDR3 spans 13 amino acids. V was pared by 3 bases and J by 3 bases, with 8 bases between. The CDR3 reads CSASSRYTGELFF. The CDR3 region has the DNA TGCAGTGCTAGCTCGCGGTACACCGGGGAGCTGTTTTTT.

This chain uses TRBV5-1 with TRBJ2-1; TRBD2 aligns across 13 bases. Looked up from germline, CDR1 is SGHRS and CDR2 is YFSETQ. This CDR3 has 14 residues. Trimming cost V 8 bases and J 8 bases; bases outside gene matches: 7. CDR3 loop: CASPTSGRSDEQFF. The CDR3 DNA is TGCGCCAGTCCGACTAGCGGGAGGTCGGATGAGCAGTTCTTC.

The V and J genes are TRBV14 and TRBJ2-1, with D perhaps matching TRBD1 (5 bases). Germline V lookup: CDR1 SGHDN, CDR2 FVKESK. The CDR3 covers 15 residues. The germline V and J ends were trimmed by 4 bases and 5 bases, with 15 bases remaining between them. CDR3 nucleotides: TGTGCCAGCAGCCCCGACAGTCCCCTGCACAATGAGCAGTTCTTC. Translated, it gives CASSPDSPLHNEQFF.

This clonotype was observed a few times. The rearrangement uses TRBV6-6 and TRBJ1-1, with D hard to call. Trimming cost V 6 bases and J 8 bases, with 16 bases left between them. CDR3 size: 13 residues. CDR1 and CDR2 from the germline V gene are MNHNY and SVGAGI (reference sequence). The CDR3 protein is CASRMISIPEAFF. The CDR3 DNA follows: TGTGCCAGCAGAATGATCTCCATTCCCGAAGCTTTCTTT.

This clonotype was observed a few times. This rearrangement joins TRBV28 to TRBJ2-2; weak D call: TRBD1 (6 bases). V dropped 2 bases and J dropped 3 bases, with 10 bases sitting between them. The CDR3 is made up of 15 amino acids. Germline V gene data show CDR1 as MDHEN and CDR2 as SYDVKM. The CDR3 spells CASSLMGAYTGELFF. CDR3 nucleotide sequence: TGTGCCAGCAGTTTAATGGGGGCTTACACCGGGGAGCTGTTTTTT.

In this sample, this clonotype turned up many times. The V gene is TRBV5-1, the J gene TRBJ1-2; 8 nucleotides line up with TRBD1. CDR1 and CDR2 from the germline V gene are SGHRS and YFSETQ. Losses at the gene ends were 4 bases for V and 5 bases for J; bases not matched to a gene: 7. The CDR3 consists of 14 residues. The CDR3 sequence: CASSQGQGGYGYTF. CDR3 DNA sequence: TGCGCCAGCAGCCAAGGACAGGGCGGGTATGGCTACACCTTC.

The sample holds many counts of this clonotype. V and J are TRBV28 and TRBJ2-1; possibly TRBD2 for D (6 bases). The V end was cut by 3 bases, the J end by 6 bases, with 15 bases between. Germline V gene sequence: CDR1 MDHEN, CDR2 SYDVKM. CDR3 size: 15 residues. CDR3 DNA: TGTGCCAGCAGTTTCGGGGGTTTTGATTCCAATGAGCAGTTCTTC. This translates into CASSFGGFDSNEQFF. The full variable domain, rest sourced from reference TRBV28 and TRBJ2-1, is DVKVTQSSRYLVKRTGEKVFLECVQDMDHENMFWYRQDPGLGLRLIYFSYDVKMKEKGDIPEGYSVSREKKERFSLILESASTNQTSMYLCASSFGGFDSNEQFFGPGTRLTVL.

About this clonotype: A junction end diverges from the germline sequence, so it may reflect a read error. CDR3 sequence: CASSRAPGPPILF. For the CDR3, the DNA is TGTGCCAGCAGTAGAGCTCCGGGGCCTCCTATACTATTC. The J gene is TRBJ2-7, the V gene TRBV7-2, with D possibly being TRBD1 or TRBD2 (5 bases each). The CDR3 is 13 amino acids. Germline values: CDR1 SGHTA, CDR2 FQGNSA. The whole variable domain, remainder taken from reference TRBV7-2 and TRBJ2-7, is GAGVSQSPSNKVTEKGKDVELRCDPISGHTALYWYRQSLGQGLEFLIYFQGNSAPDKSGLPSDRFSAERTGGSVSTLTIQRTQQEDSAVYLCASSRAPGPPILFGPGTRLTVT.

Only a few counts were recorded for this clonotype. This sequence joins TRBV12-3 or TRBV12-4 and TRBJ2-1, with a tentative D call TRBD2 (5 bases). V was pared by 6 bases and J by 9 bases, with 12 bases between. The length of the CDR3 is 12 residues. The CDR3, as DNA: TGTGCCAGCAGCCCCTCTCGGGGTGAGCAGTTCTTC. Its protein is CASSPSRGEQFF.

This clonotype showed up just a few times. The chain employs TRBV18 and TRBJ2-1, with D perhaps TRBD1 or TRBD2 (5 bases each). Germline V gene lookup returns CDR1 KGHSH and CDR2 LQKENI. V was trimmed by 1 base and J by 11 bases, leaving 15 bases between them. The CDR3 consists of 14 residues. Here the CDR3 DNA reads TGTGCCAGCTCACCACGGGCCAATGAGGGACAGCAGTTCTTC. Translation gives CASSPRANEGQQFF.

This chain joins TRBV29-1 and TRBJ2-5; D perhaps matches TRBD1 (6 bases). V dropped 5 bases and J dropped 2 bases, with 9 bases sitting between them. The CDR3 runs 12 residues. Per germline, CDR1 SQVTM and CDR2 ANQGSEA. CDR3 bases: TGCAGCGTTATAGGGACACAAGAGACCCAGTACTTC. It encodes CSVIGTQETQYF.